Listed here is a single T cell receptor beta chain. Clones were sequenced by immunoSEQ multiplex PCR, and TCRdb holds only the in-frame ones, with some missing. The repertoire holds around 20,000 clones, with roughly 72% as singletons. Relapse was seen in all patients after autologous stem cell transplantation, and brentuximab vedotin exposure was variable. The data were obtained in a study of PD-1 blockade in classical Hodgkin lymphoma. Germline-derived CDR1 and CDR2 are MNHNS and SASEGT. The CDR3 loop spans 16 amino acids. Trimming removed 1 base from V and 5 bases from J, with 17 bases in between. The sequencing used peripheral blood mononuclear cells (PBMCs), collected at baseline. The receptor was derived from a human donor with classical Hodgkin lymphoma. This chain joins TRBV6-1 and TRBJ1-2; D gene uncertain. For the CDR3, the DNA is TGTGCCAGCAGTGAAGGGCAGGACCCTCAAAAATATGGCTACACCTTC. Translating it yields CASSEGQDPQKYGYTF.